The 27 T cell receptor beta chains given below trace back to one sample, sequenced in a study of PD-1 blockade in classical Hodgkin lymphoma. Each of the patients experienced relapse following autologous stem cell transplantation, and their brentuximab vedotin exposure differed. Produced via immunoSEQ multiplex PCR; TCRdb's table is partial and in-frame only. Of approximately 52,000 clones in the sample, just under 75% are singletons; the top ten hold around 16%. Sample: peripheral blood mononuclear cells (PBMCs), taken before the second cycle of nivolumab. All receptors come from a human donor with classical Hodgkin lymphoma.

The chain is built from TRBV7-9 and TRBJ1-5, with D perhaps matching TRBD1 (5 bases). With 1 base removed from V and 12 bases from J, the gap between germline ends came to 16 bases. The germline V gene has CDR1 SEHNR and CDR2 FQNEAQ (reference sequence). The CDR3 extends over 14 amino acids. The CDR3 nucleotides read TGTGCCAGCAGCTTAGATCCTGGGGCCATGGGCCAGCATTTT. Translating it yields CASSLDPGAMGQHF. The whole variable domain, filled in from reference TRBV7-9 and TRBJ1-5, reads DTGVSQNPRHKITKRGQNVTFRCDPISEHNRLYWYRQTLGQGPEFLTYFQNEAQLEKSRLLSDRFSAERPKGSFSTLEIQRTEQGDSAMYLCASSLDPGAMGQHFGDGTRLSIL.

This clone ranks as medium-sized. The chain has TRBV20-1 and TRBJ2-7, with D uncertain. This CDR3 region has 11 residues. Per germline, CDR1 DFQATT and CDR2 SNEGSKA (reference sequence). The V end was cut by 0 bases, the J end by 6 bases, with 6 bases between. The CDR3 DNA is TGCAGTGCTAGAGACCACCTCGAGCAGTACTTC. This translates into CSARDHLEQYF.

In its sample, this clone was seen a few times. The gene calls are TRBV18 and TRBJ1-1; D is undetermined. This CDR3 region has 14 residues. V was cut by 3 bases and J by 1 base, with 9 bases left in between. Germline assignment: CDR1 KGHSH and CDR2 LQKENI. This CDR3 reads CASSPRSPNTEAFF. The DNA of the CDR3 is TGTGCCAGCTCACCCAGGAGCCCGAACACTGAAGCTTTCTTT.

The V and J genes are TRBV19 and TRBJ2-7; 7 bases line up with TRBD1. Unmatched junction bases numbered 10, after V lost 5 bases and J lost 3 bases. This CDR3 contains 15 residues. Germline CDR1 reads LNHDA; CDR2 reads SQIVND (reference sequence). The CDR3 sequence is CASSALRGQNYEQYF. In DNA, the CDR3 is TGTGCCAGTAGTGCTTTAAGGGGGCAGAACTACGAGCAGTACTTC.

This chain connects TRBV18 to TRBJ2-7, with TRBD2 matching 14 bases. The germline CDR1 and CDR2 sequences are KGHSH and LQKENI. The CDR3 has 16 amino acids. Losses at the gene ends were 1 base for V and 3 bases for J; bases not matched to a gene: 2. The CDR3 nucleotides are TGTGCCAGCTCACCACTAGGGACTAGCGGGAGCTACGAGCAGTACTTC. Translation gives CASSPLGTSGSYEQYF.

V gene TRBV5-5 combines with J gene TRBJ1-1; TRBD1 aligns across 7 bases. The trim removed 1 base at V and 4 bases at J, leaving 4 bases unmatched. The CDR3 runs 14 residues. Germline V lookup: CDR1 SGHKS, CDR2 YYEKEE (reference sequence). The CDR3 is CASSLLQGGTEAFF. The CDR3, as DNA: TGTGCCAGCAGCTTGCTCCAGGGGGGCACTGAAGCTTTCTTT.

V and J are TRBV6-5 and TRBJ2-6; D is unclear. V was trimmed by 3 bases and J by 0 bases, leaving 9 bases between them. This CDR3 is built from 16 residues. Germline V gene lookup returns CDR1 MNHEY and CDR2 SVGAGI. In nucleotides, the CDR3 is TGTGCCAGCAGTTATTCTCGTAACTCTGGGGCCAACGTCCTGACTTTC. As protein: CASSYSRNSGANVLTF.

The chain couples TRBV6-5 to TRBJ2-7, with no clear D. The V gene's germline CDR1 is MNHEY and CDR2 SVGAGI. Between the trimmed V and J ends, which lost 0 bases and 3 bases, there was a span of 15 bases. The CDR3 runs 16 residues. This CDR3 reads CASSYSFFEAIYEQYF. CDR3 DNA sequence: TGTGCCAGCAGTTACTCGTTCTTCGAGGCCATCTACGAGCAGTACTTC.

This rearrangement joins TRBV30 to TRBJ2-2; D is perhaps TRBD1 (7 bases). The CDR3 loop spans 13 amino acids. V was cut by 7 bases and J by 6 bases, with 15 bases left in between. Germline V gives CDR1 GTSNPN, CDR2 SVGIG (reference sequence). The CDR3 protein is CASRGVISGELFF. The CDR3 DNA reads as TGTGCCTCCAGGGGGGTGATCTCCGGGGAGCTGTTTTTT.

This clone was seen just once. The chain joins TRBV19 to TRBJ2-2, with unresolved D. Trimming removed 7 bases from V and 0 bases from J, with 18 bases in between. The CDR3 loop spans 17 amino acids. The germline V gene has CDR1 LNHDA and CDR2 SQIVND (reference sequence). The CDR3 nucleotides read TGTGCCAGTACCTCCCAGACACCGAGGCCGAACACCGGGGAGCTGTTTTTT. Protein product: CASTSQTPRPNTGELFF.

This clone appeared once. CDR3 region: CASRVAANTGELFF. CDR3 in DNA: TGTGCCAGCAGAGTAGCGGCGAACACCGGGGAGCTGTTTTTT. This rearrangement joins TRBV6-1 to TRBJ2-2; TRBD2 is a possible D gene (6 bases). V gave up 6 bases and J gave up 0 bases, with 8 bases separating them. Germline CDR1 and CDR2: MNHNS and SASEGT. This CDR3 has 14 amino acids.

This clone was found a few times. This chain links TRBV27 with TRBJ1-1; D is undetermined. V was trimmed by 4 bases and J by 1 base, leaving 10 bases between them. Germline V gene sequence: CDR1 MNHEY, CDR2 SMNVEV (reference sequence). There are 14 residues in the CDR3. CDR3 residues: CASSWRAQNTEAFF. The CDR3 nucleotides read TGTGCCAGCAGTTGGAGGGCCCAGAACACTGAAGCTTTCTTT.

V usage is TRBV7-2 and J usage is TRBJ2-2; D is possibly TRBD2 (5 bases). The CDR3 totals 13 residues. Germline V gene sequence: CDR1 SGHTA, CDR2 FQGNSA. V lost 5 bases to trimming and J lost 6 bases, with 10 bases between them. The CDR3 loop reads CASSRGRAGELFF. The CDR3 bases are TGTGCCAGCAGCCGCGGGCGGGCCGGGGAGCTGTTTTTT.

The table lists this clone with a count of one. This chain joins TRBV10-3 and TRBJ1-5; no clear D gene. V lost 0 bases and J 0 bases, leaving 12 bases between the germline ends. Germline V gene data show CDR1 as ENHRY and CDR2 as SYGVKD. The CDR3 loop spans 17 amino acids. CDR3 loop: CAISESNNLISNQPQHF. CDR3 bases: TGTGCCATCAGTGAGTCGAACAACCTCATTAGCAATCAGCCCCAGCATTTT.

In its sample, this clone ranks as medium-sized. This chain uses TRBV9 with TRBJ2-7; 7 bases fit TRBD1. This CDR3 has 15 residues. CDR1 is SGDLS and CDR2 is YYNGEE in the germline V gene. V was pared by 0 bases and J by 2 bases, with 5 bases of the junction left unmatched. The CDR3 DNA follows: TGTGCCAGCAGCGTAGAGACAGGGCCTCCCTACGAGCAGTACTTC. Amino acid sequence: CASSVETGPPYEQYF.

This rearrangement joins TRBV12-5 to TRBJ1-2; tentatively, D is TRBD1 (6 bases). This CDR3 comprises 14 residues. The V gene lost 1 base and the J gene lost 6 bases, with 12 bases spanning the gap. Germline CDR1 and CDR2: LGHNT and FRNRAP. CDR3 residues: CASGLGQDVHGYTF. The CDR3 DNA sequence: TGTGCTAGTGGTTTGGGACAGGATGTCCATGGCTACACCTTC. Combining the CDR3 with reference TRBV12-5 and TRBJ1-2 gives the whole variable domain DARVTQTPRHKVTEMGQEVTMRCQPILGHNTVFWYRQTMMQGLELLAYFRNRAPLDDSGMPKDRFSAEMPDATLATLKIQPSEPRDSAVYFCASGLGQDVHGYTFGSGTRLTVV.

The chain has TRBV4-3 and TRBJ2-1; D is possibly TRBD1 or TRBD2 (6 bases each). V lost 1 base to trimming and J lost 6 bases, with 16 bases between them. Germline-derived CDR1 and CDR2 are LGHNA and YSLEER. The CDR3 runs to 16 residues. CDR3 sequence (DNA): TGCGCCAGCAGCCAAGGAAGGGGGGCAGGGGCCAATGAGCAGTTCTTC. Translation: CASSQGRGAGANEQFF.

About this clone: Other DNA sequences in the sample encode the same CDR3. The chain recombines TRBV6-1 with TRBJ1-1; 7 nucleotides line up with TRBD1. Germline-derived CDR1 and CDR2 are MNHNS and SASEGT. The V segment lost 5 bases and the J segment 0 bases; nucleotides outside the gene matches: 0. The CDR3 is made up of 13 amino acids. CDR3 protein: CASSTGVNTEAFF. CDR3 bases: TGTGCCAGCAGTACAGGGGTGAACACTGAAGCTTTCTTT.

A few counts support this clone. V usage is TRBV9 and J usage is TRBJ2-6, with TRBD2 matching 7 bases. The CDR3 runs to 15 residues. Germline CDR1 reads SGDLS; CDR2 reads YYNGEE. V was pared by 4 bases and J by 4 bases, with 5 bases of the junction left unmatched. Here the CDR3 DNA reads TGTGCCAGCAGCAGCGGGACTCTAGGGGCCAACGTCCTGACTTTC. Its protein is CASSSGTLGANVLTF.

The chain has TRBV18 and TRBJ2-7; 10 positions agree with TRBD2. V lost 1 base to trimming and J lost 4 bases; unmatched junction nucleotides: 7. CDR1 and CDR2 from the germline V gene are KGHSH and LQKENI. The CDR3 consists of 16 residues. CDR3 DNA: TGTGCCAGCTCACCACTCCCACTAGCGGGACCTTACGAGCAGTACTTC. This translates into CASSPLPLAGPYEQYF.

The V and J genes are TRBV10-2 and TRBJ2-4, with TRBD2 matching over 7 bases. The V gene's germline CDR1 is WSHSY and CDR2 SAAADI. CDR3 length: 15 amino acids. V dropped 3 bases and J dropped 8; count of bases not matched to a gene: 10. This CDR3 is CASSDPGLVSDIQYF. The CDR3 DNA reads TGCGCCAGCAGTGACCCCGGACTAGTCTCTGACATTCAGTACTTC.

This chain uses TRBV14 with TRBJ2-6; no reliable D call. The CDR3 length is 17 residues. Germline V gene sequence: CDR1 SGHDN, CDR2 FVKESK. V lost 0 bases to trimming and J lost 0 bases, with 9 bases between them. The CDR3 here is CASSQDHDHSGANVLTF. The CDR3 DNA sequence: TGTGCCAGCAGCCAAGATCACGACCACTCTGGGGCCAACGTCCTGACTTTC.

The V call is TRBV19, the J call TRBJ2-3; tentative D call: TRBD2 (6 bases). The CDR3 totals 15 residues. The germline V gene encodes CDR1 LNHDA and CDR2 SQIVND (reference sequence). Deletions cut 4 bases from V and 0 bases from J, with 11 bases between. The CDR3 reads CASSTGRISTDTQYF. CDR3 sequence (DNA): TGTGCCAGTAGTACGGGGAGGATTAGCACAGATACGCAGTATTTT. The full variable domain, in which reference TRBV19 and TRBJ2-3 provide the parts outside the CDR3, is DGGITQSPKYLFRKEGQNVTLSCEQNLNHDAMYWYRQDPGQGLRLIYYSQIVNDFQKGDIAEGYSVSREKKESFPLTVTSAQKNPTAFYLCASSTGRISTDTQYFGPGTRLTVL.

The chain is built from TRBV29-1 and TRBJ2-5; weak D call: TRBD2 (6 bases). Per germline, CDR1 SQVTM and CDR2 ANQGSEA. CDR3 length equals 13 residues. Trimming took 7 bases from V and 1 from J, leaving 13 bases between them. The CDR3 region is CSARGSLQETQYF. The CDR3 region has the DNA TGCAGCGCCCGGGGGAGCCTCCAAGAGACCCAGTACTTC. The entire variable domain, with the rest obtained from reference TRBV29-1 and TRBJ2-5, is as follows: SAVISQKPSRDICQRGTSLTIQCQVDSQVTMMFWYRQQPGQSLTLIATANQGSEATYESGFVIDKFPISRPNLTFSTLTVSNMSPEDSSIYLCSARGSLQETQYFGPGTRLLVL.

The CDR3 DNA sequence: TGCAGCGTAAACTTACAGGGGGCGCGGCAAGCTTTCTTT. It encodes CSVNLQGARQAFF. The chain is built from TRBV29-1 and TRBJ1-1, with 9 bases matching TRBD1. The CDR3 covers 13 residues. With V trimmed by 6 bases and J by 9 bases, 11 bases remained unmatched. Looked up from germline, CDR1 is SQVTM and CDR2 is ANQGSEA.

The chain links TRBV6-1 to TRBJ1-2; D unclear. CDR1 and CDR2 from the germline V gene are MNHNS and SASEGT. CDR3 size: 11 residues. Trimming shortened V by 8 bases and J by 8 bases, and 12 bases separated the two germline ends. For the CDR3, the DNA is TGTGCCAGCGCCAACGGAGGGGGCTACACCTTC. Its protein product is CASANGGGYTF.

This clone was detected only once. Sequence at one end of the junction differs from germline and may be a read error. The V gene is TRBV29-1, the J gene TRBJ2-3; no reliable D call. The germline V gene has CDR1 SQVTM and CDR2 ANQGSEA. CDR3 length: 14 residues. CDR3 protein: CSGLWPYGTYTQYF. The CDR3 nucleotides read TGCAGCGGGCTTTGGCCGTATGGCACATATACGCAGTATTTT.